This T cell receptor beta chain was captured by sequencing in a study of T-cell reconstitution after alpha-beta-depleted transplantation in children (dated by TCRdb to 2016 to 2017). Some background on the complete study: The study quantitatively tracked T-cell immune reconstitution after TCRalphabeta/CD19-depleted allogeneic hematopoietic cell transplantation in children using TCR repertoire profiling.

This clonotype showed up just once. Its antigen is currently not known. Nothing much larger sits one base from this clone, and base qualities are not available. Single-read evidence is weak. This specimen's treatment or condition label, per the study, means: allogeneic hematopoietic cell transplantation with graft depleted of TCRalphabeta T cells and CD19 B cells. Transplant recipients were children who received TCRalphabeta/CD19-depleted allogeneic hematopoietic cell grafts. According to the germline V gene, CDR1 reads LGHNA and CDR2 reads YNFKEQ. V and J are trimmed by 0 bases and 1 base, and the gene matches miss 17 bases of the junction. Counted from cysteine to phenylalanine, this CDR3 has 20 amino acids. The retained sequence is limited to the CDR3, 60 bases, with the frame set at the first base. The library was generated by PCR. For sequencing, an Illumina HiSeq 2500 was employed. TCR libraries were prepared with molecular barcoding, using unique molecular identifiers to normalize TCRbeta repertoire quantification. TCRdb reran the public reads through fastp at Q25 and MiXCR, keeping productive beta chains. Each CDR3 protein appears once, grouped with its most common genes and DNA. The sample data list roughly 50,000 distinct CDR3 sequences, and 44% of these were observed just once. The ten largest clones represent 98% of the sample.

The paper's findings and limits, for the study overall: The apparently early recovery of alphabetaT-cell counts about two months after transplant reportedly depended on only several hundred rapidly expanded clones that came from non-depleted graft cells. In some patients, the high TCRbeta diversity seen at day 60 was put down to recipient T cells and intrathymic progenitors that had survived conditioning. Over subsequent months, a decline in hyperexpanded clone frequencies was noted, and after one year, T-cell counts and TCRbeta diversity were mostly ascribed to newly produced T cells.

The chain is assembled from TRBV4-2 and TRBJ1-1; TRBD1 fits 7 bases in the junction. The sequence derives from a male patient aged 10-17 years who had a stem cell transplant for acute lymphoblastic leukemia, so the T cells may come from the graft donor. The specimen comprised PBMCs, mostly from graft donor cells, sampled 360 days after TCRalphabeta/CD19-depleted stem cell transplant. The CDR3 has the sequence CASSQDAATGASLGNTEAFF. The nucleotide sequence is TGTGCCAGCAGCCAAGATGCGGCCACAGGGGCCTCCCTAGGGAACACTGAAGCTTTCTTT.